Below are 26 T cell receptor beta chains sequenced from a single sample in a study of T cell clusters in autoimmune cytopenias. TRB amplification used approximately 0.25 ug of peripheral blood genomic DNA. One tube held mixed TRB-A and TRB-B primer pools for touch-down PCR. TCRdb re-called the multiplex PCR reads and shows each CDR3 protein once, DNA omitted. The table for this sample gives 2,500 to 3,000 distinct CDR3 sequences. Sequenced sample: peripheral blood. The source of these receptors is a human donor with an autoimmune cytopenia, with autoimmune hepatitis or in good health (not recorded which).

The chain employs TRBV14 and TRBJ2-1; the TRBD2 assignment by TCRdb is unverifiable without DNA. CDR3 length: 16 amino acids. Germline V gene sequence: CDR1 SGHDN, CDR2 FVKESK. The CDR3 protein is CASSQDGASGTIEQFF.

This clonotype counts as large (0.1 to 1%) by frequency. The genes are TRBV14 and TRBJ2-3; TCRdb outputs TRBD2, but without DNA this stays unchecked. The CDR3 has 14 amino acids. Per the germline V gene, CDR1 is SGHDN and CDR2 is FVKESK. The CDR3 reads CASSHQRHTDTQYF.

The chain uses TRBV11-2 and TRBJ1-2. This CDR3 is 15 amino acids long. The germline V gene encodes CDR1 SGHAT and CDR2 FQNNGV. The CDR3 is CASSRGQFDNYGYTF.

The J gene is TRBJ1-1, the V gene TRBV5-6; the D call of TRBD1 rests on TCRdb alone, since no DNA is present to check it. The CDR3 extends over 15 amino acids. Germline assignment: CDR1 SGHDT and CDR2 YYEEEE. The CDR3 here is CASSQGQGLYTEAFF.

The gene calls are TRBV7-6 and TRBJ2-1; with no DNA, the TCRdb D assignment of TRBD1 cannot be verified. The CDR3 spans 17 residues. CDR1 is SGHVS and CDR2 is FNYEAQ in the germline V gene. The CDR3 protein is CASSLNPWAGSELEQFF.

The chain employs TRBV6-6 and TRBJ1-5. The CDR3 is 17 residues long. The germline gives CDR1 MNHNY, CDR2 SVGAGI (reference sequence). The CDR3 spells CASSSGTSRASNQPQHF.

This clonotype is classed as medium-sized by frequency. This rearrangement joins TRBV7-2 to TRBJ1-2; TCRdb proposes TRBD1, but this gene call is untestable without DNA. Germline lookup yields CDR1 SGHTA and CDR2 FQGNSA. The CDR3 is 18 residues long. CDR3 loop: CASSLGRDRQGGNYGYTF.

The chain joins TRBV5-1 to TRBJ1-1. The CDR3 extends over 14 amino acids. The germline V gene encodes CDR1 SGHRS and CDR2 YFSETQ. CDR3 protein: CASSKGEANTEAFF.

The chain employs TRBV12-3 or TRBV12-4 and TRBJ2-3; TCRdb lists TRBD1, though no DNA is available to test this call. The CDR3 extends over 15 amino acids. The CDR3 reads CASTRQTGARDTQYF.

This clonotype is classed as large by frequency. This chain joins TRBV29-1 and TRBJ2-7; the D call from TCRdb, TRBD2, cannot be confirmed without DNA. This CDR3 has 15 residues. Germline V gives CDR1 SQVTM, CDR2 ANQGSEA. CDR3 loop: CSVEEGLAGVYEQYF.

V and J are TRBV27 and TRBJ1-6. From germline, CDR1 is MNHEY and CDR2 SMNVEV (reference sequence). The CDR3 runs 16 residues. Here the CDR3 reads CASSHRRSSYNSPLHF.

In terms of frequency, this clonotype is medium-sized. The rearrangement joins TRBV12-3 or TRBV12-4 to TRBJ2-7. The CDR3 is made up of 12 amino acids. CDR3: CASSSNWNEQYF.

Judged by frequency, this clonotype is medium-sized (0.01 to 0.1%). The rearrangement links TRBV28 to TRBJ2-5; TCRdb calls TRBD2, which cannot be checked without DNA. The CDR3 spans 15 residues. In germline, CDR1 is MDHEN, CDR2 SYDVKM. The CDR3 loop is CASSLSGRVEETQYF.

The chain has TRBV18 and TRBJ2-3; TCRdb's D call, TRBD1, is unchecked because there is no DNA. This CDR3 region has 14 residues. Germline-derived CDR1 and CDR2 are KGHSH and LQKENI. CDR3 region: CASSQGVRTDTQYF.

This clonotype is classed as medium-sized by frequency. V usage is TRBV6-2 or TRBV6-3 and J usage is TRBJ2-7; TCRdb's assignment of TRBD1 cannot be checked, as there is no DNA. The CDR3 sequence is 15 residues long. Germline-derived CDR1 and CDR2 are MNHEY and SVGEGT. CDR3 residues: CASSKGDPRSYEQYF.

The V call is TRBV10-1, the J call TRBJ2-2; there is no DNA to check the TCRdb D call of TRBD2. CDR3 length: 14 amino acids. CDR1 and CDR2 from the germline V gene are WNHNN and SYGVQD (reference sequence). This chain's CDR3 is CASSIAGNTGELFF.

This clonotype shows up as medium-sized by frequency. This sequence joins TRBV15 and TRBJ1-2; TCRdb designates TRBD1, a call that cannot be tested without DNA. Germline V lookup: CDR1 LNHNV, CDR2 YYDKDF (reference sequence). The CDR3 is 16 residues long. The CDR3 region is CATSRDGGARSYGYTF.

The chain employs TRBV28 and TRBJ2-1; TCRdb names TRBD2, which stays unverified in the absence of DNA. Germline V gene sequence: CDR1 MDHEN, CDR2 SYDVKM. This CDR3 comprises 15 residues. This chain's CDR3 is CASSLTGSGRGEQFF. The complete variable domain, with remaining parts taken from reference TRBV28 and TRBJ2-1, reads DVKVTQSSRYLVKRTGEKVFLECVQDMDHENMFWYRQDPGLGLRLIYFSYDVKMKEKGDIPEGYSVSREKKERFSLILESASTNQTSMYLCASSLTGSGRGEQFFGPGTRLTVL.

This clonotype is deemed medium-sized by its frequency. The chain recombines TRBV5-6 with TRBJ1-6; TCRdb picks TRBD1, but there is no DNA to check that call. Germline V gene lookup returns CDR1 SGHDT and CDR2 YYEEEE. The CDR3 is 14 amino acids. The CDR3 sequence is CASSPSGAFTPLHF.

Considering frequency, this clonotype is medium-sized (0.01 to 0.1%). The CDR3 protein is CASSLSVLDPEQFF. The chain has TRBV27 and TRBJ2-1. Per germline, CDR1 MNHEY and CDR2 SMNVEV (reference sequence). This CDR3 has 14 amino acids.

This clonotype is identified as medium-sized (0.01 to 0.1%) from frequency. V gene TRBV6-5 combines with J gene TRBJ2-4; lacking DNA, the TRBD1 call made by TCRdb goes unchecked. The CDR3 consists of 15 residues. The V gene's germline CDR1 is MNHEY and CDR2 SVGAGI. CDR3 amino acids: CASSPHGLQGDIQYF.

The chain has TRBV12-3 or TRBV12-4 and TRBJ2-5; TCRdb's D gene call, TRBD2, goes unchecked for lack of DNA. The CDR3 is 14 amino acids. The CDR3 loop reads CASDRDFETETQYF.

CDR3 sequence reads: CASSLAKTSGSYEQYF. V usage is TRBV11-2 and J usage is TRBJ2-7; there is no DNA to check the TCRdb D call of TRBD2. The germline gives CDR1 SGHAT, CDR2 FQNNGV. The CDR3 consists of 16 residues.

Its frequency marks this clonotype as medium-sized. The V and J genes are TRBV5-1 and TRBJ1-1; TCRdb's D gene call, TRBD1, goes unchecked for lack of DNA. The CDR3 loop spans 14 amino acids. The germline V gene encodes CDR1 SGHRS and CDR2 YFSETQ. CDR3 sequence: CASSLSGTALGAFF. Supplemented by reference TRBV5-1 and TRBJ1-1, the full variable domain reads KAGVTQTPRYLIKTRGQQVTLSCSPISGHRSVSWYQQTPGQGLQFLFEYFSETQRNKGNFPGRFSGRQFSNSRSEMNVSTLELGDSALYLCASSLSGTALGAFFGQGTRLTVV.

Considering frequency, this clonotype is medium-sized. The chain uses TRBV6-5 and TRBJ1-2; TCRdb's assignment of TRBD1 cannot be checked, as there is no DNA. The CDR3 spans 13 residues. Germline lookup yields CDR1 MNHEY and CDR2 SVGAGI. This CDR3 is CASSSRTVYGYTF.

This clonotype is classed as medium-sized by frequency. V gene TRBV5-5 combines with J gene TRBJ1-5; the D call from TCRdb, TRBD1, cannot be confirmed without DNA. CDR1 and CDR2 (germline): SGHKS, YYEKEE (reference sequence). This CDR3 spans 13 amino acids. The CDR3 is CASSRDRYQPQHF.